Each of the 9 T cell receptor beta chains below was sequenced from the same sample in a study of molecular identifiers for immune sequencing clone quantification. TCRdb reprocessed the PCR reads with MiXCR, giving one entry per CDR3 protein. The top ten clones hold 0.74% of a sample with some 320,000 distinct CDR3 sequences, roughly a quarter of them seen once. The sequencing sample was made of naive CD8+ T cells from blood, with Jurkat cell RNA spiked in. Described subset: FACS-sorted CD8+CD4-CCR7+CD45RA+ naive T cells. These receptors came from a human donor in good health. Some libraries in this study had Jurkat cell RNA spiked in.

This chain joins TRBV7-9 and TRBJ2-1; D may be TRBD1 (5 bases). The CDR3 contains 19 residues. V was clipped by 1 base and J by 16 bases, with 35 bases between them. Germline values: CDR1 SEHNR, CDR2 FQNEAQ (reference sequence). CDR3 region: CASSLGVLGRTTMSPLVFF. The CDR3 bases are TGTGCCAGCAGCTTAGGGGTCCTGGGGCGAACTACAATGAGTCCTCTTGTATTCTTC.

This clonotype occurred once. One end of the junction does not line up with germline, which may come from a read error. The rearrangement uses TRBV30 and TRBJ1-5; maybe TRBD1 (6 bases). Germline V gene data show CDR1 as GTSNPN and CDR2 as SVGIG (reference sequence). There are 14 residues in the CDR3. The CDR3 sequence is CACSVGQGYQPQHF. The CDR3 bases are TGTGCCTGTAGTGTGGGGCAGGGGTATCAGCCCCAGCATTTT.

This clonotype was counted between two and nine times. V is TRBV28 and J is TRBJ1-1, with D possibly matching TRBD1 (6 bases). The V gene's germline CDR1 is MDHEN and CDR2 SYDVKM. V was pared by 2 bases and J by 3 bases, with 10 bases between. This CDR3 comprises 14 residues. This CDR3 is CASSLRTEDTEAFF. Here the CDR3 DNA reads TGTGCCAGCAGTTTAAGGACAGAGGACACTGAAGCTTTCTTT.

This clonotype was detected ten times or more. The genes are TRBV27 and TRBJ1-5; a weak D match, TRBD1 (6 bases). Trimming pared 4 bases from V and 6 bases from J, leaving 13 bases between. CDR1 MNHEY and CDR2 SMNVEV come from the germline V gene (reference sequence). This CDR3 is built from 14 residues. CDR3 in amino acids: CASSSYRAGQPQHF. CDR3 DNA sequence: TGTGCCAGCAGTTCTTACAGGGCTGGTCAGCCCCAGCATTTT.

This clonotype was observed at least ten times. V usage is TRBV12-3 or TRBV12-4 and J usage is TRBJ2-3; 7 nucleotides match TRBD2. V trimming: 7 bases; J trimming: 1 base; junction bases outside the gene matches: 2. The CDR3 is made up of 13 amino acids. In DNA, the CDR3 is TGTGCCAGCACGGCGGGAGGCACAGATACGCAGTATTTT. Residues: CASTAGGTDTQYF.

This clonotype came up a few times. The chain links TRBV6-2 or TRBV6-3 to TRBJ2-7, with D possibly being TRBD2 (6 bases). Germline CDR1 MNHEY, CDR2 SVGEGT. Trimming took off 6 bases at V and 2 bases at J, with 14 bases between the two ends. The CDR3 is made up of 14 amino acids. The CDR3 nucleotides read TGTGCCAGCAGATCTCCGGGACTCGCCTACGAGCAGTACTTC. The encoded protein is CASRSPGLAYEQYF.

In the case of this clonotype: An end of the junction differs from the germline gene, which may be a read error. The V and J genes are TRBV27 and TRBJ2-3; 9 bases are shared with TRBD1. Germline CDR1 reads MNHEY; CDR2 reads SMNVEV (reference sequence). CDR3 length: 15 amino acids. The CDR3: CASSLRGQGTGTQYF. In DNA form, the CDR3 reads TGTGCCAGCAGTTTAAGGGGACAGGGAACAGGTACGCAGTATTTT.

Ten or more counts support this clonotype. The rearrangement links TRBV7-9 to TRBJ2-3; a possible D gene is TRBD2 (6 bases). The CDR3 has 17 amino acids. Germline V lookup: CDR1 SEHNR, CDR2 FQNEAQ (reference sequence). The ends were cut back, 3 bases at V and 0 bases at J, with 16 bases in the middle. The CDR3 here is CASSLEQVAESTDTQYF. The CDR3 coding sequence is TGTGCCAGCAGCTTGGAGCAGGTAGCGGAGAGCACAGATACGCAGTATTTT. The whole variable domain, remainder taken from reference TRBV7-9 and TRBJ2-3, is DTGVSQNPRHKITKRGQNVTFRCDPISEHNRLYWYRQTLGQGPEFLTYFQNEAQLEKSRLLSDRFSAERPKGSFSTLEIQRTEQGDSAMYLCASSLEQVAESTDTQYFGPGTRLTVL.

As regards this clonotype: This may come from a read error, since a much larger clone is one base off. The rearrangement links TRBV20-1 to TRBJ1-5; D possibly corresponds to TRBD1 (6 bases). The V gene's germline CDR1 is DFQATT and CDR2 SNEGSKA (reference sequence). With 5 bases removed from V and 6 bases from J, the gap between germline ends came to 20 bases. This CDR3 has 15 amino acids. CDR3 sequence (DNA): TGCAGTGCTTGGGGGCTGGACGTAGGCAGTCAGCCCCAGCATTTT. This encodes CSAWGLDVGSQPQHF.